A selection of T cell receptor beta chains follows, all from one sample in a study of cytomegalovirus exposure and HLA in healthy donors. Profiled with immunoSEQ multiplex PCR; TCRdb holds only in-frame clones, not every one. The sample has approximately 160,000 clones, roughly 91% seen once. The sequenced sample consisted of PBMCs. Every receptor here comes from a woman younger than 35 in good health and CMV-seropositive. Both conserved end residues are part of each CDR3. D genes are given only for firm matches. A clone size is listed for some rows: how often the clone was seen (once, few, many), or a class if it is expanded.

j_call: TRBJ2-3; d_call: -; clone_size: -; v_call: TRBV2; cdr3_aa: CASSDASGSPTDTQYF; cdr3_nt: TGTGCCAGCAGTGATGCGTCCGGGAGTCCCACAGATACGCAGTATTTT
j_call: TRBJ2-1; d_call: TRBD2; clone_size: -; v_call: TRBV28; cdr3_aa: CASSFPGLAGYNEQFF; cdr3_nt: TGTGCCAGCAGTTTCCCTGGACTAGCGGGATACAATGAGCAGTTCTTC
j_call: TRBJ1-1; d_call: -; clone_size: -; v_call: TRBV7-2; cdr3_aa: CASSRTVGEGDTEAFF; cdr3_nt: TGTGCCAGCAGCCGGACAGTGGGGGAAGGGGACACTGAAGCTTTCTTT
j_call: TRBJ2-1; d_call: -; clone_size: -; v_call: TRBV15; cdr3_aa: CATSTEGARDEQFF; cdr3_nt: TGTGCCACCAGCACGGAGGGGGCCCGGGATGAGCAGTTCTTC
j_call: TRBJ2-1; d_call: TRBD2; clone_size: -; v_call: TRBV9; cdr3_aa: CASSDGLAAGHNEQFF; cdr3_nt: TGTGCCAGCAGCGATGGGCTAGCGGCTGGCCACAATGAGCAGTTCTTC
j_call: TRBJ2-6; d_call: -; clone_size: -; v_call: TRBV9; cdr3_aa: CASSVPGDVGANVLTF; cdr3_nt: TGTGCCAGCAGCGTACCAGGGGATGTAGGGGCCAACGTCCTGACTTTC
j_call: TRBJ2-7; d_call: -; clone_size: -; v_call: TRBV4-2; cdr3_aa: CASSQYAGTLAYEQYF; cdr3_nt: TGTGCCAGCAGCCAATACGCCGGGACTCTAGCCTACGAGCAGTACTTC
j_call: TRBJ2-7; d_call: TRBD1; clone_size: -; v_call: TRBV6-6; cdr3_aa: CASSYTGDEQYF; cdr3_nt: TGTGCCAGCAGTTACACAGGGGATGAGCAGTACTTC
j_call: TRBJ2-3; d_call: -; clone_size: once; v_call: TRBV4-3; cdr3_aa: CASSQEGLGVADTQYF; cdr3_nt: TGCGCCAGCAGCCAAGAAGGATTAGGGGTGGCAGATACGCAGTATTTT
j_call: TRBJ2-1; d_call: TRBD2; clone_size: -; v_call: TRBV14; cdr3_aa: CASSQLAGLSYNEQFF; cdr3_nt: TGTGCCAGCAGCCAGCTAGCGGGCCTTTCCTACAATGAGCAGTTCTTC
j_call: TRBJ2-1; d_call: -; clone_size: once; v_call: TRBV25-1; cdr3_aa: CASSEYTSSYNEQFF; cdr3_nt: TGTGCCAGCAGTGAATATACCAGCTCCTACAATGAGCAGTTCTTC
j_call: TRBJ1-4; d_call: TRBD1; clone_size: -; v_call: TRBV30; cdr3_aa: CAWSRTGVNEKLFF; cdr3_nt: TGTGCCTGGAGCCGGACAGGGGTTAATGAAAAACTGTTTTTT
j_call: TRBJ1-2; d_call: -; clone_size: -; v_call: TRBV7-9; cdr3_aa: CASSLHEGGYGYTF; cdr3_nt: TGTGCCAGCAGCTTACACGAGGGAGGCTATGGCTACACCTTC
j_call: TRBJ2-7; d_call: TRBD1; clone_size: -; v_call: TRBV7-9; cdr3_aa: CASSLVPGQVIEQYF; cdr3_nt: TGTGCCAGCAGCTTAGTTCCGGGACAGGTGATCGAGCAGTACTTC
j_call: TRBJ2-3; d_call: -; clone_size: -; v_call: TRBV9; cdr3_aa: CASSVDSGSTDTQYF; cdr3_nt: TGTGCCAGCAGCGTGGACTCAGGTTCTACAGATACGCAGTATTTT
j_call: TRBJ1-4; d_call: -; clone_size: -; v_call: TRBV2; cdr3_aa: CASSNSQGEKLFF; cdr3_nt: TGTGCCAGCAGTAATTCTCAGGGGGAAAAACTGTTTTTT
j_call: TRBJ2-2; d_call: TRBD1; clone_size: -; v_call: TRBV7-3; cdr3_aa: CASSPGGQGNTGELFF; cdr3_nt: TGTGCCAGCAGCCCCGGCGGACAGGGGAACACCGGGGAGCTGTTTTTT
j_call: TRBJ2-5; d_call: -; clone_size: -; v_call: TRBV18; cdr3_aa: CASSPPSLQETQYF; cdr3_nt: TGTGCCAGCTCACCGCCTAGCTTACAAGAGACCCAGTACTTC
j_call: TRBJ1-1; d_call: -; clone_size: -; v_call: TRBV2; cdr3_aa: CASTSRGSRNTEAFF; cdr3_nt: TGTGCCAGCACTAGCAGGGGATCTAGGAACACTGAAGCTTTCTTT
j_call: TRBJ2-7; d_call: -; clone_size: -; v_call: TRBV11-2; cdr3_aa: CASSPGTPDYEQYF; cdr3_nt: TGTGCCAGCAGTCCCGGGACACCAGACTACGAGCAGTACTTC
j_call: TRBJ2-2; d_call: TRBD2; clone_size: -; v_call: TRBV29-1; cdr3_aa: CSVEDLTSGRAGELFF; cdr3_nt: TGCAGCGTTGAAGATCTAACTAGCGGGAGGGCGGGGGAGCTGTTTTTT
j_call: TRBJ2-7; d_call: TRBD1; clone_size: -; v_call: TRBV23-1; cdr3_aa: CASSQSRSGQGEYEQYF; cdr3_nt: TGCGCCAGCAGTCAATCCAGATCGGGACAGGGGGAATACGAGCAGTACTTC
j_call: TRBJ2-7; d_call: TRBD2; clone_size: -; v_call: TRBV7-9; cdr3_aa: CASSPMASGSYEQYF; cdr3_nt: TGTGCCAGCAGCCCCATGGCTAGCGGGAGCTACGAGCAGTACTTC
j_call: TRBJ2-7; d_call: TRBD2; clone_size: -; v_call: TRBV7-2; cdr3_aa: CASSLVAGGPDDYTYEQYF; cdr3_nt: TGTGCCAGCAGCTTAGTGGCGGGAGGTCCAGACGATTACACCTACGAGCAGTACTTC
j_call: TRBJ1-5; d_call: TRBD1; clone_size: few; v_call: TRBV4-1; cdr3_aa: CASSAVQGLNQPQHF; cdr3_nt: TGCGCCAGCAGCGCCGTACAGGGGCTCAATCAGCCCCAGCATTTT
j_call: TRBJ2-7; d_call: -; clone_size: -; v_call: TRBV11-1; cdr3_aa: CASSLGAGWAYEQYF; cdr3_nt: TGTGCCAGCAGCTTAGGAGCAGGGTGGGCCTACGAGCAGTACTTC